This entry lists 6 T cell receptor beta chains sequenced from one sample in a study of T cell clonality in common variable immunodeficiency. Some clones are missing from TCRdb's copy, which holds only in-frame ones; the method was immunoSEQ multiplex PCR. The profile covers about 34,000 clones, none occurring a single time. Specimen: peripheral blood mononuclear cells. Source of these receptors: a person aged 18 to 75 in good health.

This clone was counted at least ten times. The read terminates 3 residues ahead of where the CDR3 ends, so the germline J gene completes it. This rearrangement joins TRBV7-2 to TRBJ2-7; D is ambiguous. Germline V CDR1 and CDR2: SGHTA, FQGNSA. The CDR3 extends over 12 amino acids. V was cut by 4 bases and J by 0 bases, with 4 bases left in between. The CDR3 bases that were read are TGTGCCAGCAGCTCCTTCTCCTACGAG. Its translation is CASSSFSYE. The full-length CDR3 reads as CASSSFSYEQYF.

The sample holds many counts of this clone. The CDR3 loop is CASSSGQGTEAFF. The sequenced part of the CDR3 DNA is TGCGCCAGCAGCTCCGGACAGGGCACTGAA. The chain recombines TRBV5-1 with TRBJ1-1; 8 nucleotides match TRBD1. The DNA ends 3 residues before the CDR3 does, and the rest of the CDR3 is filled in from the germline J gene. V was pared by 3 bases and J by 4 bases, with 2 bases of the junction left unmatched. The length of the CDR3 is 13 residues. Germline V gene sequence: CDR1 SGHRS, CDR2 YFSETQ. The variable domain in full, completed from reference TRBV5-1 and TRBJ1-1, reads KAGVTQTPRYLIKTRGQQVTLSCSPISGHRSVSWYQQTPGQGLQFLFEYFSETQRNKGNFPGRFSGRQFSNSRSEMNVSTLELGDSALYLCASSSGQGTEAFFGQGTRLTVV.

The sample holds many counts of this clone. A junction end diverges from the germline sequence, so it may reflect a read error. The sequenced fragment ends 3 residues before the CDR3 boundary, so the rest is inferred from the germline J gene. V is TRBV4-2 and J is TRBJ2-2; TRBD1 matches 9 bases. In germline, CDR1 is LGHNA, CDR2 YNFKEQ. This CDR3 has 16 amino acids. The part of the CDR3 DNA that was read is TGCGCCAGCAGCCAAGAGGACAGGGGGAACACCGGGGAG. Its translation: CASSQEDRGNTGE. The entire CDR3 is CASSQEDRGNTGELFF.

This clone was detected many times. The read halts 3 residues ahead of the CDR3 end, with the missing end drawn from the germline J gene. The chain is built from TRBV11-3 and TRBJ2-4; either TRBD1 or TRBD2 may fit D (5 bases each). Trimming left V 1 base short and J 7 bases short, with 11 bases between. The CDR3 length is 14 residues. Germline CDR1 SGHNT, CDR2 YENEEA. The CDR3 spells CASSLGRGENIQYF. The sequenced CDR3 bases are TGTGCCAGCAGCTTAGGACGAGGGGAGAACATT.

The sample holds many counts of this clone. The observed sequence ends 3 residues before the CDR3 terminus, with the missing tail filled in from the germline J gene. V usage is TRBV7-3 and J usage is TRBJ2-1; 9 bases align to TRBD2. The CDR3 totals 15 residues. The germline V gene has CDR1 SGHTA and CDR2 FQGTGA. With 5 bases clipped from V and 2 bases from J, the junction kept 4 bases outside the gene matches. CDR3 loop: CASSPREGTYNEQFF. CDR3 DNA (partial): TGTGCCAGCAGCCCGCGGGAGGGAACCTACAATGAG. The complete variable domain, with remaining parts taken from reference TRBV7-3 and TRBJ2-1, reads GAGVSQTPSNKVTEKGKYVELRCDPISGHTALYWYRQSLGQGPEFLIYFQGTGAADDSGLPNDRFFAVRPEGSVSTLKIQRTERGDSAVYLCASSPREGTYNEQFFGPGTRLTVL.

The sample holds many counts of this clone. The CDR3 end is not reached by the read, which stops 3 residues before it; the germline J gene fills it in. The chain has TRBV5-1 and TRBJ2-7, with D tentatively TRBD2 (5 bases). Trimming pared 4 bases from V and 3 bases from J, leaving 11 bases between. CDR1 and CDR2 from the germline V gene are SGHRS and YFSETQ. The CDR3 contains 13 residues. The CDR3 here is CASSLLGDYEQYF. The sequenced CDR3 bases are TGCGCCAGCAGCCTTCTCGGGGACTACGAG.